This entry describes one TCR beta chain. Each CDR3 protein is one row after TCRdb ran MiXCR on the 5' RACE reads. The sample includes 29,000 or so distinct CDR3 sequences, roughly 5.1% of them seen just once. This record comes from a study of early T cells in non-severe SARS-CoV-2 infection. The V and J ends lost 5 bases and 2 bases respectively, with 15 bases between them. The CDR3 spans 14 residues. Germline loops: CDR1 SQVTM, CDR2 ANQGSEA. Sequencing was done on a sample of whole blood. The origin of this receptor is an adult who was a healthcare worker with PCR-confirmed SARS-CoV-2 infection or an uninfected control (not recorded which). This chain links TRBV29-1 with TRBJ2-5; a weak D match, TRBD1 (5 bases). This CDR3 reads CSVSVQGRQETQYF. The CDR3 DNA reads as TGCAGCGTTTCCGTCCAGGGTCGACAAGAGACCCAGTACTTC.